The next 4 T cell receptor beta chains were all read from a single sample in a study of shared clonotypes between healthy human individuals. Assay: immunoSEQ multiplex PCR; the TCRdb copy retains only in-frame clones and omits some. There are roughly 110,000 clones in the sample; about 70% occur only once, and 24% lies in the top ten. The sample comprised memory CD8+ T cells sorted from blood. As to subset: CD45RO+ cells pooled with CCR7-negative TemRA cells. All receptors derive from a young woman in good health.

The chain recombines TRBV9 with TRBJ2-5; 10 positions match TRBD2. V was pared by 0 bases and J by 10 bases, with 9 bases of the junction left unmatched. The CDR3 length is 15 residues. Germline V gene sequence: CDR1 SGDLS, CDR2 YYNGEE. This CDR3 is CASSVGSLAGVGQYF. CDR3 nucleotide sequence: TGTGCCAGCAGCGTAGGTTCCCTAGCGGGAGTGGGCCAGTACTTC.

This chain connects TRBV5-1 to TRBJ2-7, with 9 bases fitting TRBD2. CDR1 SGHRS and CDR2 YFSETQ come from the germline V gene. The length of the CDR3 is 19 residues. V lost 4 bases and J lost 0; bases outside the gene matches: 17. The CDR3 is CASSPLWGVAGASSYEQYF. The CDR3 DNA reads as TGCGCCAGCAGCCCGCTCTGGGGGGTAGCGGGGGCTAGCTCCTACGAGCAGTACTTC.

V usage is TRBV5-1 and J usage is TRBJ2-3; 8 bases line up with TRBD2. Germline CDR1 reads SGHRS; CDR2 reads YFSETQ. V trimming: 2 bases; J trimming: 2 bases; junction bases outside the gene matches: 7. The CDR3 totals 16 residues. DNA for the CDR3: TGCGCCAGCAGCTTCTTTGAAGCGGGAGACACAGATACGCAGTATTTT. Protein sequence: CASSFFEAGDTDTQYF.

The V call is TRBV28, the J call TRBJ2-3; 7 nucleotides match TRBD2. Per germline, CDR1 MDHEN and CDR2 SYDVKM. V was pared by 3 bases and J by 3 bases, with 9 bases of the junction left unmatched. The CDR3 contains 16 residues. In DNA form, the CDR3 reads TGTGCCAGCAGTTTGGGGTCGAGCGGGATAACAGATACGCAGTATTTT. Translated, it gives CASSLGSSGITDTQYF.